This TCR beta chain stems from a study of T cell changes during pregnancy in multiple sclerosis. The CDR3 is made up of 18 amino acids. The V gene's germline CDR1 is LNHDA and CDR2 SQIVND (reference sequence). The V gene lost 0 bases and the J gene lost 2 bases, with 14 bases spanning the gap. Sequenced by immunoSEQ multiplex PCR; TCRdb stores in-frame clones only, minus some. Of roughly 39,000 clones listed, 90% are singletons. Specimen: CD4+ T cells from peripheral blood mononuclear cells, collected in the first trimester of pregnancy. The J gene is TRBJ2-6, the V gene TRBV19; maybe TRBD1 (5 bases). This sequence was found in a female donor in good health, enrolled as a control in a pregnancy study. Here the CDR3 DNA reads TGTGCCAGTAGTATAGAAAGACAGTCCGCCGCTGGGGCCAACGTCCTGACTTTC. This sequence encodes CASSIERQSAAGANVLTF.